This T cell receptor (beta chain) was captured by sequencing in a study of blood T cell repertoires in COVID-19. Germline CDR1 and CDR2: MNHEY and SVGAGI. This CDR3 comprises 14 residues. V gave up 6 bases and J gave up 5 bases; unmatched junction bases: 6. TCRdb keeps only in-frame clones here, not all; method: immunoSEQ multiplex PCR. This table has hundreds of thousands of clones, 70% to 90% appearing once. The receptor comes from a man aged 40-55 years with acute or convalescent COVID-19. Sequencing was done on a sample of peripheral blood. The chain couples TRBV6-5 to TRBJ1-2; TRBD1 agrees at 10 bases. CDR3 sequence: CASSAGTGVYGYTF. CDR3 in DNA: TGTGCCAGCAGCGCCGGGACAGGGGTTTATGGCTACACCTTC.